This passage covers 20 T cell receptor beta chains from one sample sequenced in a study of blood T cell repertoires in COVID-19. The method was immunoSEQ multiplex PCR; TCRdb's version includes in-frame clones alone and lacks a portion of them. The sample consists of hundreds of thousands of clones, approximately 80% of them appearing once. Sequenced material: peripheral blood. Receptors originate from a human donor in a cohort sampled during active COVID-19.

The chain couples TRBV9 to TRBJ1-4; TRBD1 might be the D (5 bases). The CDR3 runs to 17 residues. Germline V CDR1 and CDR2: SGDLS, YYNGEE. V lost 3 bases and J 3 bases, leaving 18 bases between the germline ends. This CDR3 is CASSARSWGGPNEKLFF. DNA for the CDR3: TGTGCCAGCAGCGCCCGTAGTTGGGGCGGACCTAATGAAAAACTGTTTTTT.

This rearrangement joins TRBV19 to TRBJ1-6, with D tentatively TRBD1 (6 bases). The germline V gene encodes CDR1 LNHDA and CDR2 SQIVND (reference sequence). Trimming shortened V by 2 bases and J by 7 bases, and 12 bases separated the two germline ends. The CDR3 is 15 residues long. The CDR3 DNA reads TGTGCCAGTAGTATAAAGGGACACTCGAATTCACCCCTCCACTTT. Its protein product is CASSIKGHSNSPLHF.

V gene TRBV5-5 combines with J gene TRBJ1-6; D might be TRBD1 (5 bases). V gave up 4 bases and J gave up 7 bases, with 18 bases separating them. The germline V gene has CDR1 SGHKS and CDR2 YYEKEE (reference sequence). The CDR3 has 16 residues. CDR3 loop: CASSPWAGVINSPLHF. The CDR3 nucleotides read TGTGCCAGCAGCCCCTGGGCGGGGGTCATAAATTCACCCCTCCACTTT.

The rearrangement uses TRBV6-5 and TRBJ2-7; the match to TRBD1 covers 7 bases. The junction had 6 bases not matched to a gene; V was cut back by 4 bases and J by 0 bases. Looked up from germline, CDR1 is MNHEY and CDR2 is SVGAGI. This CDR3 region has 15 residues. The CDR3 bases are TGTGCCAGCAGTTCCTCAGGGGGAGTCTCCTACGAGCAGTACTTC. Protein sequence: CASSSSGGVSYEQYF.

This clone was recorded a few times. This rearrangement joins TRBV19 to TRBJ2-7; D is unclear. The CDR3 sequence is 14 residues long. Trimming cost V 3 bases and J 0 bases, with 9 bases left between them. Germline V gene lookup returns CDR1 LNHDA and CDR2 SQIVND (reference sequence). CDR3 amino acids: CASSMRFSSYEQYF. Written as DNA, the CDR3 is TGTGCCAGTAGTATGAGGTTCAGCTCCTACGAGCAGTACTTC.

The CDR3 spells CASRPNSLLNYGYTF. As DNA, the CDR3 is TGTGCCAGCAGACCAAACAGTCTCCTTAACTATGGCTACACCTTC. The chain recombines TRBV6-5 with TRBJ1-2, with D uncertain. Germline V CDR1 and CDR2: MNHEY, SVGAGI. The germline V and J ends were trimmed by 6 bases and 1 base, with 15 bases remaining between them. This CDR3 has 15 residues.

The chain carries TRBV7-3 and TRBJ2-2; maybe TRBD2 (6 bases). The V gene lost 4 bases and the J gene lost 4 bases, with 13 bases spanning the gap. CDR3 length: 15 amino acids. Germline V gives CDR1 SGHTA, CDR2 FQGTGA. The CDR3: CASSSAGQLTGELFF. DNA of the CDR3: TGTGCCAGCAGCTCGGCGGGGCAGCTCACCGGGGAGCTGTTTTTT.

The CDR3: CASSSYSPGDEQFF. The CDR3 DNA reads TGTGCCAGTAGTAGTTACTCCCCGGGGGATGAGCAGTTCTTC. The chain employs TRBV19 and TRBJ2-1; D possibly corresponds to TRBD2 (6 bases). The germline V gene encodes CDR1 LNHDA and CDR2 SQIVND (reference sequence). This CDR3 contains 14 residues. V gave up 4 bases and J gave up 8 bases, with 15 bases separating them.

The rearrangement uses TRBV5-1 and TRBJ1-1, with 7 bases lining up with TRBD1. V shed 4 bases, J shed 8 bases, and the junction held 5 bases outside the gene matches. Per germline, CDR1 SGHRS and CDR2 YFSETQ. The CDR3 has 12 residues. CDR3: CASSPDRWEAFF. For the CDR3, the DNA is TGCGCCAGCAGCCCGGACAGGTGGGAAGCTTTCTTT.

V and J are TRBV19 and TRBJ1-2; 10 nucleotides match TRBD1. There are 17 residues in the CDR3. Trimming cost V 5 bases and J 3 bases; bases outside gene matches: 12. Germline values: CDR1 LNHDA, CDR2 SQIVND (reference sequence). The CDR3 spells CASSPPGQGWNDYGYTF. CDR3 sequence (DNA): TGTGCCAGTAGTCCTCCGGGACAGGGGTGGAACGACTATGGCTACACCTTC. Complete variable domain (other parts from reference TRBV19 and TRBJ1-2): DGGITQSPKYLFRKEGQNVTLSCEQNLNHDAMYWYRQDPGQGLRLIYYSQIVNDFQKGDIAEGYSVSREKKESFPLTVTSAQKNPTAFYLCASSPPGQGWNDYGYTFGSGTRLTVV.

The J gene is TRBJ1-3, the V gene TRBV11-2; the D is unclear. The CDR3 runs to 15 residues. V dropped 5 bases and J dropped 0 bases, with 11 bases sitting between them. In germline, CDR1 is SGHAT, CDR2 FQNNGV. CDR3 region: CASSPGLHSGNTIYF. CDR3 DNA sequence: TGTGCCAGCAGCCCCGGACTTCACTCTGGAAACACCATATATTTT.

The chain has TRBV6-5 and TRBJ1-6; D gene ambiguous. This CDR3 comprises 15 residues. Germline CDR1 MNHEY, CDR2 SVGAGI. V gave up 2 bases and J gave up 5 bases, with 10 bases separating them. The CDR3 coding sequence is TGTGCCAGCAGTTACGGCGGGAGCCATAATTCACCCCTCCACTTT. Its translation is CASSYGGSHNSPLHF.

This chain joins TRBV18 and TRBJ2-2; no clear D gene. The germline V gene encodes CDR1 KGHSH and CDR2 LQKENI. The CDR3 is 15 amino acids. V lost 3 bases and J lost 4, with 12 bases in between. CDR3 coding DNA: TGTGCCAGCTCACCGATCCCTGGGCCCACCGGGGAGCTGTTTTTT. Translation: CASSPIPGPTGELFF. Together with reference TRBV18 and TRBJ2-2, the CDR3 gives the full variable domain: NAGVMQNPRHLVRRRGQEARLRCSPMKGHSHVYWYRQLPEEGLKFMVYLQKENIIDESGMPKERFSAEFPKEGPSILRIQQVVRGDSAAYFCASSPIPGPTGELFFGEGSRLTVL.

The gene calls are TRBV27 and TRBJ1-2; D is possibly TRBD1 (5 bases). Germline lookup yields CDR1 MNHEY and CDR2 SMNVEV (reference sequence). V dropped 4 bases and J dropped 4 bases, with 22 bases sitting between them. This CDR3 comprises 17 residues. The CDR3 sequence is CASSSRAIGGIPYGYTF. The DNA for the CDR3 is TGTGCCAGCAGTTCCCGGGCGATTGGGGGGATCCCCTATGGCTACACCTTC.

The chain joins TRBV2 to TRBJ2-7, with TRBD2 matching over 14 bases. This CDR3 spans 16 amino acids. Germline CDR1 and CDR2: SNHLY and FYNNEI. V trimming: 6 bases; J trimming: 5 bases; junction bases outside the gene matches: 9. For the CDR3, the DNA is TGTGCCAGCAGCGGCTACGGACTAGCGGGAGGAAACGAGCAGTACTTC. Protein product: CASSGYGLAGGNEQYF. Together with reference TRBV2 and TRBJ2-7, the CDR3 gives the full variable domain: EPEVTQTPSHQVTQMGQEVILRCVPISNHLYFYWYRQILGQKVEFLVSFYNNEISEKSEIFDDQFSVERPDGSNFTLKIRSTKLEDSAMYFCASSGYGLAGGNEQYFGPGTRLTVT.

This clone was recorded a few times. The rearrangement joins TRBV7-8 to TRBJ2-3; 7 nucleotides match TRBD1. V gave up 5 bases and J gave up 6 bases; unmatched junction bases: 2. The CDR3 loop spans 12 amino acids. Germline loops: CDR1 SGHVS, CDR2 FQNEAQ. The CDR3 spells CASSPRGDTQYF. The CDR3 coding sequence is TGTGCCAGCAGCCCCAGGGGGGATACGCAGTATTTT.

This chain connects TRBV18 to TRBJ1-1; a weak D match, TRBD1 (6 bases). Trimming shortened V by 6 bases and J by 1 base, and 15 bases separated the two germline ends. The CDR3 covers 15 residues. Per germline, CDR1 KGHSH and CDR2 LQKENI. The DNA for the CDR3 is TGTGCCAGCTCTCCTCGACAGGCCTCGAACACTGAAGCTTTCTTT. Translated, it gives CASSPRQASNTEAFF.

The chain has TRBV6-5 and TRBJ1-6; D not certain. The CDR3 runs 13 residues. The V and J ends lost 8 bases and 7 bases respectively, with 12 bases between them. The germline CDR1 and CDR2 sequences are MNHEY and SVGAGI. DNA for the CDR3: TGTGCCAGCCGAATATCGGGGAATTCACCCCTCCACTTT. It specifies CASRISGNSPLHF.

The chain couples TRBV2 to TRBJ1-5; TRBD1 might be the D (5 bases). The germline V gene encodes CDR1 SNHLY and CDR2 FYNNEI. CDR3 length: 17 amino acids. Trimming removed 2 bases from V and 4 bases from J, with 18 bases in between. CDR3 residues: CASSEQGGHTVNQPQHF. CDR3 nucleotide sequence: TGTGCCAGCAGTGAACAGGGAGGGCACACGGTAAATCAGCCCCAGCATTTT.

This chain joins TRBV5-5 and TRBJ2-7; D is unclear. The CDR3 sequence is 13 residues long. Trimming pared 1 base from V and 3 bases from J, leaving 8 bases between. Germline lookup yields CDR1 SGHKS and CDR2 YYEKEE (reference sequence). CDR3 sequence: CASSLNSNYEQYF. DNA of the CDR3: TGTGCCAGCAGCTTGAACAGCAACTACGAGCAGTACTTC.